Below, 24 T cell receptor beta chains from the same sample are listed, as sequenced in a study of patients and donors after allogeneic stem cell transplantation. TCRdb called the RT-PCR reads again in MiXCR, with one record for every CDR3 protein. The sample has approximately 160,000 distinct CDR3 sequences; 25% to 35% are singletons. The sequencing input was blood, either unsorted or a sorted T cell fraction (not recorded which). The receptors were gathered from a human donor who was either an allogeneic HSCT recipient or a stem cell or donor lymphocyte infusion donor (not recorded which). It is not recorded whose cells these are; they may come from a transplant donor.

The chain is built from TRBV27 and TRBJ1-6, with D maybe TRBD1 (6 bases). CDR1 and CDR2 (germline): MNHEY, SMNVEV (reference sequence). This CDR3 comprises 14 residues. The V and J ends lost 3 bases and 7 bases respectively, with 10 bases between them. The CDR3, as DNA: TGTGCCAGCAGTTTCGGGGGGCAGAATTCACCCCTCCACTTT. Its translation is CASSFGGQNSPLHF.

This clonotype showed up just a few times. The chain links TRBV30 to TRBJ1-2; 9 bases line up with TRBD1. The V segment lost 7 bases and the J segment 1 base; nucleotides outside the gene matches: 4. CDR3 size: 13 residues. Germline assignment: CDR1 GTSNPN and CDR2 SVGIG (reference sequence). Here the CDR3 DNA reads TGTGCCTCACGGACAGGGGATAACTATGGCTACACCTTC. Translating gives CASRTGDNYGYTF.

The table lists this clonotype with a few counts. As DNA, the CDR3 is TGCAGCGCCTGGGTTGGGTCAGGGAAATGCAATTCACCCCTCCACTTT. Amino acids: CSAWVGSGKCNSPLHF. This sequence joins TRBV29-1 and TRBJ1-6, with a weak D call TRBD1 (5 bases). Looked up from germline, CDR1 is SQVTM and CDR2 is ANQGSEA. The CDR3 covers 16 residues. Trimming removed 7 bases at V and 7 bases at J, with 23 bases between. Drawing the rest from reference TRBV29-1 and TRBJ1-6, the complete variable domain is SAVISQKPSRDICQRGTSLTIQCQVDSQVTMMFWYRQQPGQSLTLIATANQGSEATYESGFVIDKFPISRPNLTFSTLTVSNMSPEDSSIYLCSAWVGSGKCNSPLHFGNGTRLTVT.

The chain links TRBV20-1 to TRBJ2-1, with 10 bases lining up with TRBD2. The germline CDR1 and CDR2 sequences are DFQATT and SNEGSKA (reference sequence). CDR3 size: 14 residues. The V and J ends lost 5 bases and 6 bases, in that order; junction bases with no gene match: 7. The CDR3 sequence is CSACGLADPNEQFF. In DNA form, the CDR3 reads TGCAGTGCTTGTGGACTAGCGGACCCCAATGAGCAGTTCTTC.

The chain links TRBV10-3 to TRBJ2-3; D is ambiguous. Germline V gives CDR1 ENHRY, CDR2 SYGVKD. The V end lost 6 bases, the J end lost 6 bases, and 19 bases lay between the germline ends. The CDR3 has 15 residues. The DNA of the CDR3 is TGTGCCATCAGACTGGACGGCCACCCTTCGGATACGCAGTATTTT. Protein product: CAIRLDGHPSDTQYF.

In DNA form, the CDR3 reads TGTGCCAGCAGCCCCGGGACAGGGGGCGGCGGGGAGCTGTTTTTT. This codes for CASSPGTGGGGELFF. The chain has TRBV7-2 and TRBJ2-2; TRBD1 matches 12 bases. J was trimmed by 7 bases and V by 5 bases; bases with no gene match: 5. The CDR3 runs to 15 residues. CDR1 is SGHTA and CDR2 is FQGNSA in the germline V gene.

This clonotype has at least ten counts. The chain employs TRBV6-5 and TRBJ1-1, with D uncertain. Germline V gene data show CDR1 as MNHEY and CDR2 as SVGAGI. The V end lost 2 bases, the J end lost 1 base, and 5 bases lay between the germline ends. The CDR3 has 13 residues. The CDR3 DNA reads as TGTGCCAGCAGTTACCTGGAGAACACTGAAGCTTTCTTT. It is translated as CASSYLENTEAFF.

The chain links TRBV11-2 to TRBJ2-4; D unresolved. This CDR3 region has 15 residues. Germline V gene lookup returns CDR1 SGHAT and CDR2 FQNNGV. V was shortened by 5 bases and J by 0 bases, with 11 bases between the two germline ends. The DNA for the CDR3 is TGTGCCAGCAGCCTAGGACCGTTAGCCAAAAACATTCAGTACTTC. Translation: CASSLGPLAKNIQYF.

In its sample, this clonotype was seen many times. The CDR3 sequence is CSGLQGRTIYF. The CDR3 region has the DNA TGCAGTGGTCTCCAGGGAAGGACCATATATTTT. V and J are TRBV20-1 and TRBJ1-3, with D tentatively TRBD1 (5 bases). CDR1 is DFQATT and CDR2 is SNEGSKA in the germline V gene (reference sequence). The CDR3 runs to 11 residues. Trimming cost V 7 bases and J 10 bases, with 14 bases left between them.

A few counts support this clonotype. J is TRBJ2-2 and V is TRBV7-9; a possible D gene is TRBD2 (5 bases). The V and J ends lost 5 bases and 6 bases respectively, with 16 bases between them. The length of the CDR3 is 15 residues. The germline gives CDR1 SEHNR, CDR2 FQNEAQ (reference sequence). The CDR3 loop reads CASSGSGFMPGELFF. The CDR3 DNA sequence: TGTGCCAGCAGCGGTTCGGGGTTTATGCCCGGGGAGCTGTTTTTT. Complete variable domain (other parts from reference TRBV7-9 and TRBJ2-2): DTGVSQNPRHKITKRGQNVTFRCDPISEHNRLYWYRQTLGQGPEFLTYFQNEAQLEKSRLLSDRFSAERPKGSFSTLEIQRTEQGDSAMYLCASSGSGFMPGELFFGEGSRLTVL.

This rearrangement joins TRBV9 to TRBJ2-1; a weak D match, TRBD1 (6 bases). Germline loops: CDR1 SGDLS, CDR2 YYNGEE. V lost 0 bases, J lost 0 bases, and 13 bases lay in between. This CDR3 is built from 17 residues. CDR3 amino acids: CASSVAVRTVSYNEQFF. DNA for the CDR3: TGTGCCAGCAGCGTAGCAGTCCGGACAGTCTCCTACAATGAGCAGTTCTTC.

The V and J genes are TRBV20-1 and TRBJ2-4; tentative D call: TRBD2 (6 bases). Per germline, CDR1 DFQATT and CDR2 SNEGSKA (reference sequence). This CDR3 has 15 residues. The V end was cut by 6 bases, the J end by 7 bases, with 22 bases between. The CDR3 region is CSALSRAGFPNIQYF. In nucleotides, the CDR3 is TGCAGTGCCCTTTCTAGGGCGGGATTCCCGAACATTCAGTACTTC.

This clonotype was picked up a small number of times. This chain uses TRBV28 with TRBJ2-4; D remains ambiguous. The CDR3 loop spans 16 amino acids. The germline V gene has CDR1 MDHEN and CDR2 SYDVKM. V lost 3 bases, J lost 2 bases, and 14 bases lay in between. Here the CDR3 reads CASSFEVTFSKNIQYF. CDR3 coding DNA: TGTGCCAGCAGTTTCGAAGTGACATTTTCCAAAAACATTCAGTACTTC.

This clonotype came up a few times. V usage is TRBV4-2 and J usage is TRBJ2-7; D call uncertain. The length of the CDR3 is 11 residues. Per the germline V gene, CDR1 is LGHNA and CDR2 is YNFKEQ. Trimming took 5 bases from V and 5 from J, leaving 7 bases between them. The CDR3 region is CASSGRHEQYF. For the CDR3, the DNA is TGTGCCAGCAGCGGACGCCACGAGCAGTACTTC.

This chain connects TRBV28 to TRBJ1-2; D is undetermined. Germline V gives CDR1 MDHEN, CDR2 SYDVKM. CDR3 size: 14 residues. Trimming stripped 1 base from V and 3 bases from J, with 9 bases between. CDR3 nucleotide sequence: TGTGCCAGCAGTTTATTTCGGCCGGACTATGGCTACACCTTC. Translation gives CASSLFRPDYGYTF.

The rearrangement joins TRBV4-1 to TRBJ2-1; TRBD1 matches at 7 bases. V trimming: 7 bases; J trimming: 8 bases; junction bases outside the gene matches: 2. CDR1 is MGHRA, CDR2 YSYEKL, per germline. CDR3 length: 11 residues. The CDR3 protein is CASNQGDEQFF. The CDR3 bases are TGCGCCAGCAACCAGGGGGATGAGCAGTTCTTC.

The gene calls are TRBV6-6 and TRBJ2-3; 7 bases are a match to TRBD2. V shed 5 bases, J shed 2 bases, and the junction held 4 bases outside the gene matches. Germline V gene sequence: CDR1 MNHNY, CDR2 SVGAGI (reference sequence). The CDR3 extends over 14 amino acids. CDR3 sequence reads: CASSAGVPTDTQYF. Here the CDR3 DNA reads TGTGCCAGCAGTGCGGGAGTCCCCACAGATACGCAGTATTTT.

CDR3 in amino acids: CASSRGTTPGELFF. In DNA form, the CDR3 reads TGTGCCAGCAGCCGGGGGACCACTCCCGGGGAGCTGTTTTTT. This chain uses TRBV3-1 with TRBJ2-2, with D perhaps TRBD1 or TRBD2 (5 bases each). V was clipped by 4 bases and J by 6 bases, with 12 bases between them. The CDR3 spans 14 residues. CDR1 LGHDT and CDR2 YNNKEL come from the germline V gene (reference sequence). The full variable domain, with the rest looked up from reference TRBV3-1 and TRBJ2-2, is DTAVSQTPKYLVTQMGNDKSIKCEQNLGHDTMYWYKQDSKKFLKIMFSYNNKELIINETVPNRFSPKSPDKAHLNLHINSLELGDSAVYFCASSRGTTPGELFFGEGSRLTVL.

This clonotype was detected ten times or more. The rearrangement joins TRBV12-5 to TRBJ1-5; D may be TRBD1 (5 bases). Germline CDR1 is LGHNT and CDR2 is FRNRAP. V gave up 6 bases and J gave up 2 bases, with 8 bases separating them. The CDR3 is made up of 13 amino acids. The CDR3 sequence: CASGLQGNQPQHF. The CDR3 DNA reads TGTGCTAGTGGCTTACAGGGCAATCAGCCCCAGCATTTT.

V gene TRBV15 combines with J gene TRBJ2-1; TRBD2 agrees at 10 bases. The CDR3 is 15 residues long. Germline assignment: CDR1 LNHNV and CDR2 YYDKDF (reference sequence). V lost 1 base and J lost 4; bases outside the gene matches: 1. The DNA for the CDR3 is TGTGCCACCAGCAGAGCTAGCGGGAGATACAATGAGCAGTTCTTC. This sequence encodes CATSRASGRYNEQFF.

The chain is built from TRBV6-2 or TRBV6-3 and TRBJ1-1, with 7 bases lining up with TRBD1. The CDR3 spans 14 residues. V shed 5 bases and J 5 bases; nucleotides not matched to a gene: 8. Germline CDR1 MNHEY, CDR2 SVGEGT. The CDR3 region has the DNA TGTGCCAGCAGTCCGACAGGGAGGAGAACTGAAGCTTTCTTT. It codes for CASSPTGRRTEAFF.

The sample holds one count of this clonotype. The V gene is TRBV7-2, the J gene TRBJ1-1; 8 nucleotides agree with TRBD1. There are 15 residues in the CDR3. CDR1 and CDR2 from the germline V gene are SGHTA and FQGNSA. Trimming at V came to 10 bases and at J to 1 base, leaving 11 bases not matched to a gene. In DNA form, the CDR3 reads TGTGCCACCACGCAGGGGGCTGTTGGGAACACTGAAGCTTTCTTT. It translates to CATTQGAVGNTEAFF.

This chain joins TRBV12-3 or TRBV12-4 and TRBJ1-6, with D possibly matching TRBD1 (5 bases). Trimming removed 3 bases from V and 0 bases from J, with 12 bases in between. This CDR3 is 17 amino acids long. In nucleotides, the CDR3 is TGTGCCAGCAGTTTTCGGGGCAACGACTCCTATAATTCACCCCTCCACTTT. Protein product: CASSFRGNDSYNSPLHF.

This clonotype was picked up many times. This sequence joins TRBV24-1 and TRBJ1-2, with TRBD1 matching over 7 bases. The ends lost 4 bases at V and 5 bases at J; junction bases unmatched: 6. This CDR3 region has 14 residues. Germline V gene sequence: CDR1 KGHDR, CDR2 SFDVKD. Here the CDR3 reads CATSEQDRAYGYTF. The CDR3 nucleotides read TGTGCCACCAGTGAGCAAGACAGGGCTTATGGCTACACCTTC.